The rows below give T cell receptor beta chains drawn from one sample of a study of T cell responses to AZD1222 COVID-19 vaccine. TCRdb's copy holds only in-frame clones and misses some; the assay was immunoSEQ multiplex PCR. This sample has 150,000 to 200,000 clones, with 85% to 90% found just once. The sequences come from peripheral blood, collected on day 0 of AZD1222 vaccination. These receptors were obtained from an adult in good health. Both conserved end residues are part of each CDR3. A D gene is named only where the DNA matches it firmly. A row's size may be missing; if present it is once, few, many or a size class.

. TRBJ2-7 . TRBV27 TGTGCCAGCAGTTCAGCCGGGAACCAACCATACGAGCAGTACTTC CASSSAGNQPYEQYF
TRBD1 TRBJ1-2 . TRBV27 TGTGCCAGCAGTTTAACAACCGGACAGGGGAATGGCTACACCTTC CASSLTTGQGNGYTF
. TRBJ2-2 . TRBV2 TGTGCCAGCAGTGTGTCCGGCTTAGACACCGGGGAGCTGTTTTTT CASSVSGLDTGELFF
TRBD1 TRBJ2-1 . TRBV28 TGTGCCAGCAGTCGGACAGGGGTAAATGAGCAGTTCTTC CASSRTGVNEQFF
TRBD1 TRBJ2-2 . TRBV11-2 TGTGCCAGCAGCTTAGATCCGGACAGGGCAAAGGTCGGGGAGCTGTTTTTT CASSLDPDRAKVGELFF
. TRBJ1-3 many TRBV7-9 TGTGCCAGCAGCTTAGTCACAGGGCCCTCTGGAAACACCATATATTTT CASSLVTGPSGNTIYF
. TRBJ1-2 . TRBV5-1 TGCGCCAGCAGCTTGGCCGCGGCGGACAGCGATGGCTACACCTTC CASSLAAADSDGYTF
. TRBJ1-4 . TRBV7-6 TGTGCCAGCAGCAAGGGCCCGACAACAACTAATGAAAAACTGTTTTTT CASSKGPTTTNEKLFF
. TRBJ1-4 once TRBV3-1/TRBV3-2 TGTGCCAGCAGCCCCTGGGGGGTTAGTGAAAAACTGTTTTTT CASSPWGVSEKLFF
. TRBJ2-7 . TRBV7-2 TGTGCCAGCAGCTCCTACGGGCGCGAGCAGTACTTC CASSSYGREQYF
. TRBJ1-3 . TRBV30 TGTGCCTGGTTGGTCTCTGGAAACACCATATATTTT CAWLVSGNTIYF
TRBD1 TRBJ2-5 . TRBV25-1 TGTGCCAGCCTGGGGACAGCCCAAGAGACCCAGTACTTC CASLGTAQETQYF
. TRBJ2-1 . TRBV19 TGTGCCAGTAGTATGGGGCTGTCGCAGGTCAATGAGCAGTTCTTC CASSMGLSQVNEQFF
. TRBJ1-2 . TRBV28 TGTGCCAGCAGCGAGGGTAACTATGGCTACACCTTC CASSEGNYGYTF
. TRBJ1-5 . TRBV21-1 TGTGCCAGCAGCAAAGTAAGTCAGCCCCAGCATTTT CASSKVSQPQHF
. TRBJ2-1 . TRBV7-2 TGTGCCAGCAGCCCTCAAATGAGCTCCTGCAATGAGCAGTTCTTC CASSPQMSSCNEQFF
. TRBJ1-2 . TRBV28 TGTGCCAGCAGCCGGGGGCAGGTTAACTATGGCTACACCTTC CASSRGQVNYGYTF
. TRBJ2-1 . TRBV6-4 TGTGCCAGCAGCTTGGAGGGGCCCAATGAGCAGTTCTTC CASSLEGPNEQFF
. TRBJ1-4 . TRBV5-1 TGCGCCAGCAGCTCGCAGGGGACTAATGAAAAACTGTTTTTT CASSSQGTNEKLFF
. TRBJ1-6 . TRBV5-4 TGTGCCAGCAGCTCCCTAAAGGGAGGGAATAATTCACCCCTCCACTTT CASSSLKGGNNSPLHF
TRBD1 TRBJ1-6 . TRBV11-2 TGTGCCAGCAGCTTAGCGTTACAGGGGGCAACTAATTCACCCCTCCACTTT CASSLALQGATNSPLHF
TRBD2 TRBJ2-2 . TRBV4-3 TGCGCCAGCAGCCAAGGCTGGCTAGCGGGAGGGTACACCGGGGAGCTGTTTTTT CASSQGWLAGGYTGELFF
TRBD2 TRBJ2-3 . TRBV2 TGTGCCGGACGACTAGCGGGGGTCCCAGATACGCAGTATTTT CAGRLAGVPDTQYF
. TRBJ1-6 . TRBV7-2 TGTGCCAGCAGCTTAGGAAGACAGTTAGGTTCACCCCTCCACTTT CASSLGRQLGSPLHF
. TRBJ2-7 . TRBV3-1/TRBV3-2 TGTGCCAGCAGCCAAGACTCTAAGCAGTACTTC CASSQDSKQYF
. TRBJ1-3 . TRBV19 TGTGCCAGTAGTATGAATGGGGCGCCGGGAAACACCATATATTTT CASSMNGAPGNTIYF
. TRBJ1-2 . TRBV28 TGTGCCAGCAGTTCGGCACCGAGCTATGGCTACACCTTC CASSSAPSYGYTF
. TRBJ1-2 . TRBV2 TGTGCCAGCAGTGAAGCGCGGACGGGGGCGGGCGGCTACACCTTC CASSEARTGAGGYTF
. TRBJ2-3 . TRBV2 TGTGCCAGCAGTGCAGATAGCGTCGTGACAGATACGCAGTATTTT CASSADSVVTDTQYF
TRBD1 TRBJ2-7 . TRBV27 TGTGCCAGCAGTCGATTTGGGACAGGGGACTACGAGCAGTACTTC CASSRFGTGDYEQYF